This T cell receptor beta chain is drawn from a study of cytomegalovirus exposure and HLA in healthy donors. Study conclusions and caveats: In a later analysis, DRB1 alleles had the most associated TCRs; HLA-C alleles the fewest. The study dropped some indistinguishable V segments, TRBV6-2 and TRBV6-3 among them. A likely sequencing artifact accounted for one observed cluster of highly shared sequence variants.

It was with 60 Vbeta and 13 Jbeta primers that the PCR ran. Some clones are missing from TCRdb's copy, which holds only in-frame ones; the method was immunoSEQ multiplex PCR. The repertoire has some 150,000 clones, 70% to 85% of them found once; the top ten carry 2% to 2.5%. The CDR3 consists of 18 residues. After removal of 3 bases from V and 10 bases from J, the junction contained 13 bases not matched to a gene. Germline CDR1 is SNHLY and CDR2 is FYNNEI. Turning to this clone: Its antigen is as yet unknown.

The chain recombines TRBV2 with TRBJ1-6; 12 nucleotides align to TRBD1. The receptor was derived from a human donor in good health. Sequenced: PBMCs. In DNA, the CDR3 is TGTGCCAGCAGTGATACCAATCCGGGACAGGGGGCGAGGTCACCCCTCCACTTT. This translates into CASSDTNPGQGARSPLHF.